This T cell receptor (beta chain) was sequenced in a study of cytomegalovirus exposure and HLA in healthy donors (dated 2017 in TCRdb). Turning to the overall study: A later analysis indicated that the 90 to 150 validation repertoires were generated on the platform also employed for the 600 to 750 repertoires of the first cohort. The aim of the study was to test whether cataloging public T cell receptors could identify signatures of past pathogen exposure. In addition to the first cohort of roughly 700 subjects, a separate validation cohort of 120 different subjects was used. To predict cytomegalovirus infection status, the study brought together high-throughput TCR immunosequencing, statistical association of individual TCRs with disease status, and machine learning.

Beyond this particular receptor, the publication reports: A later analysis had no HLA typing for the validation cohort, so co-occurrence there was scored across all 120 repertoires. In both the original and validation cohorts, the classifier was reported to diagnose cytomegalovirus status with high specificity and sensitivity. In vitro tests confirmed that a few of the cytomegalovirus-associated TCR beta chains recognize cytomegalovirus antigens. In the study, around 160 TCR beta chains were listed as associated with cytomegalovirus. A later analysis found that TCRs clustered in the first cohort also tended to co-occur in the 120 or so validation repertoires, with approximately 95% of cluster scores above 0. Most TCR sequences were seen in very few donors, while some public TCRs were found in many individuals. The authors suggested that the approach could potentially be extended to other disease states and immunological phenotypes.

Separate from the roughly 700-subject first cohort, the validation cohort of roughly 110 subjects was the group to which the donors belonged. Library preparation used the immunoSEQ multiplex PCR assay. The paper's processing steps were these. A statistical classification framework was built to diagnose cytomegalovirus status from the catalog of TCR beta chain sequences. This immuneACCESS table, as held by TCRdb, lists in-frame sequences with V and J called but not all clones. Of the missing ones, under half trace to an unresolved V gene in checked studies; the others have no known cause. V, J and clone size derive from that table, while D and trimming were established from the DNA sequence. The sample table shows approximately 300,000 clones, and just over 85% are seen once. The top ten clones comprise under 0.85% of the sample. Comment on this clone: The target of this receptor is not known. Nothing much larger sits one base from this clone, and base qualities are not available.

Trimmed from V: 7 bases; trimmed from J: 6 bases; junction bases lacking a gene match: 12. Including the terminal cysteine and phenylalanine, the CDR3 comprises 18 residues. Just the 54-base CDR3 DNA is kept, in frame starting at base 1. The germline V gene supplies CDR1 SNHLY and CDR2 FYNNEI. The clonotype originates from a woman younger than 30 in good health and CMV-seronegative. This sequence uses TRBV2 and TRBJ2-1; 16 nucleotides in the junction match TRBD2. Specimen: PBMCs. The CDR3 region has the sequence CASTPGLAGGPLGNEQFF. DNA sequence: TGTGCCAGCACTCCGGGACTAGCGGGAGGGCCGTTAGGCAATGAGCAGTTCTTC.